A selection of T cell receptor beta chains follows, all from one sample in a study of T cells after yellow fever vaccination. Each CDR3 protein gets one entry after TCRdb re-called the 5' RACE reads with MiXCR. Of tens of thousands of distinct CDR3 sequences listed, over 5% are singletons. The sample here was PBMCs, either bulk or a sorted T-cell subset (CD4+, CD8+, memory, or dextramer-sorted; not recorded which), taken on the day of the yellow fever booster vaccination. The receptors were sampled from a man aged 25-45 years who received the YFV17D yellow fever vaccine. Both conserved end residues are part of each CDR3. A D gene is named only where the DNA matches it firmly. Clone size is not always given. Where it is, it says once, few, many or a class for expanded clones.

abundance: many; d_gene: .; j_gene: TRBJ2-5; v_gene: TRBV5-1; CDR3aa: CASKISGQETQYF; CDR3nt: TGCGCCAGCAAGATTAGCGGACAAGAGACCCAGTACTTC
abundance: .; d_gene: .; j_gene: TRBJ2-7; v_gene: TRBV28; CDR3aa: CASAKTPYEQYF; CDR3nt: TGTGCCAGCGCAAAGACTCCCTACGAGCAGTACTTC
abundance: medium-sized; d_gene: .; j_gene: TRBJ2-7; v_gene: TRBV6-5; CDR3aa: CASSYSSLTPWEQYF; CDR3nt: TGTGCCAGCAGTTACTCGAGCCTAACCCCCTGGGAGCAGTACTTC
abundance: many; d_gene: .; j_gene: TRBJ1-1; v_gene: TRBV5-1; CDR3aa: CASSPSSGTLTEAFF; CDR3nt: TGCGCCAGCAGCCCCTCAAGCGGGACACTCACTGAAGCTTTCTTT
abundance: few; d_gene: TRBD2; j_gene: TRBJ2-7; v_gene: TRBV13; CDR3aa: CASSLAGTSGSYEQYF; CDR3nt: TGTGCCAGCAGCTTAGCGGGGACTAGCGGCTCCTACGAGCAGTACTTC
abundance: many; d_gene: .; j_gene: TRBJ2-2; v_gene: TRBV6-4; CDR3aa: CASSDGEATGELFF; CDR3nt: TGTGCCAGCAGTGACGGGGAGGCCACCGGGGAGCTGTTTTTT
abundance: few; d_gene: .; j_gene: TRBJ2-7; v_gene: TRBV30; CDR3aa: CAFKGLSSEQYF; CDR3nt: TGTGCCTTTAAGGGACTCTCCAGCGAGCAGTACTTC
abundance: .; d_gene: .; j_gene: TRBJ2-5; v_gene: TRBV20-1; CDR3aa: CSASLGANRATQYF; CDR3nt: TGCAGTGCTAGTCTCGGGGCGAACAGGGCGACCCAGTACTTC
abundance: .; d_gene: .; j_gene: TRBJ1-3; v_gene: TRBV19; CDR3aa: CASGTTGNTIYF; CDR3nt: TGTGCCAGTGGAACAACGGGAAACACCATATATTTT
abundance: many; d_gene: .; j_gene: TRBJ2-1; v_gene: TRBV24-1; CDR3aa: CATSDATNPGGQFF; CDR3nt: TGTGCCACCAGTGATGCAACGAACCCTGGGGGGCAGTTCTTC
abundance: many; d_gene: .; j_gene: TRBJ2-1; v_gene: TRBV7-2; CDR3aa: CASSWSPGHEQFF; CDR3nt: TGTGCCAGCAGCTGGAGCCCAGGGCATGAGCAGTTCTTC
abundance: many; d_gene: .; j_gene: TRBJ2-1; v_gene: TRBV24-1; CDR3aa: CATSLYNEQFF; CDR3nt: TGTGCCACCTCCTTATACAATGAGCAGTTCTTC
abundance: many; d_gene: TRBD2; j_gene: TRBJ2-5; v_gene: TRBV7-8; CDR3aa: CASSWGLAEETQYF; CDR3nt: TGTGCCAGCAGCTGGGGACTAGCGGAAGAGACCCAGTACTTC
abundance: many; d_gene: .; j_gene: TRBJ2-7; v_gene: TRBV3-1; CDR3aa: CASQSSHEQYF; CDR3nt: TGTGCCAGCCAAAGTTCCCACGAGCAGTACTTC
abundance: many; d_gene: .; j_gene: TRBJ2-4; v_gene: TRBV5-6; CDR3aa: CASSPATTSKNIQYF; CDR3nt: TGTGCCAGCAGCCCGGCGACAACCTCCAAAAACATTCAGTACTTC
abundance: many; d_gene: TRBD1; j_gene: TRBJ2-3; v_gene: TRBV12-5; CDR3aa: CASAEDRGDTQYF; CDR3nt: TGTGCTAGTGCCGAGGACAGGGGGGATACGCAGTATTTT
abundance: many; d_gene: TRBD1; j_gene: TRBJ2-7; v_gene: TRBV28; CDR3aa: CASSQYRGGNYEQYF; CDR3nt: TGTGCCAGCAGCCAATACAGGGGTGGTAACTACGAGCAGTACTTC
abundance: many; d_gene: TRBD1; j_gene: TRBJ2-7; v_gene: TRBV29-1; CDR3aa: CSVERTGGIEQYF; CDR3nt: TGCAGCGTTGAAAGGACAGGGGGTATCGAGCAGTACTTC
abundance: few; d_gene: .; j_gene: TRBJ2-1; v_gene: TRBV5-1; CDR3aa: CASSLAASSYNEQFF; CDR3nt: TGCGCCAGCAGCTTGGCTGCTAGCTCCTACAATGAGCAGTTCTTC
abundance: many; d_gene: TRBD2; j_gene: TRBJ2-7; v_gene: TRBV19; CDR3aa: CASSTKGLAGGLVYEQYF; CDR3nt: TGTGCCAGTAGCACCAAGGGACTAGCGGGAGGTTTGGTCTACGAGCAGTACTTC
abundance: many; d_gene: .; j_gene: TRBJ2-5; v_gene: TRBV6-2/TRBV6-3; CDR3aa: CASSYSSYSETQYF; CDR3nt: TGTGCCAGCAGTTATTCGAGCTACTCGGAGACCCAGTACTTC
abundance: many; d_gene: .; j_gene: TRBJ2-3; v_gene: TRBV10-3; CDR3aa: CAIQDLGAVYF; CDR3nt: TGTGCCATCCAAGACCTTGGGGCGGTGTATTTT
abundance: .; d_gene: TRBD2; j_gene: TRBJ2-1; v_gene: TRBV30; CDR3aa: CACTGLAGTYNEQFF; CDR3nt: TGTGCCTGTACCGGACTAGCGGGGACCTACAATGAGCAGTTCTTC
abundance: many; d_gene: .; j_gene: TRBJ2-7; v_gene: TRBV6-1; CDR3aa: CASSMTSSYEQYF; CDR3nt: TGTGCCAGCTCCATGACCAGCTCCTACGAGCAGTACTTC
abundance: few; d_gene: .; j_gene: TRBJ2-3; v_gene: TRBV25-1; CDR3aa: CASSGRFNTDTQYF; CDR3nt: TGTGCCAGCAGTGGGCGGTTCAACACAGATACGCAGTATTTT
abundance: .; d_gene: TRBD2; j_gene: TRBJ2-3; v_gene: TRBV10-3; CDR3aa: CAIGKSGSEVGTDTQYF; CDR3nt: TGTGCCATCGGGAAGAGCGGGAGTGAAGTCGGCACAGATACGCAGTATTTT
abundance: many; d_gene: .; j_gene: TRBJ2-1; v_gene: TRBV13; CDR3aa: CASSFVVAAHNEQFF; CDR3nt: TGTGCCAGCAGCTTCGTAGTAGCGGCCCACAATGAGCAGTTCTTC
abundance: many; d_gene: .; j_gene: TRBJ1-4; v_gene: TRBV7-2; CDR3aa: CASSLAEDLFF; CDR3nt: TGTGCCAGCAGCTTAGCTGAGGACCTGTTTTTT
abundance: .; d_gene: .; j_gene: TRBJ2-3; v_gene: TRBV20-1; CDR3aa: CSATGTYTDTQYF; CDR3nt: TGCAGTGCTACCGGGACATATACAGATACGCAGTATTTT
abundance: many; d_gene: .; j_gene: TRBJ2-2; v_gene: TRBV6-1; CDR3aa: CASSTSAETGELFF; CDR3nt: TGTGCCAGCAGTACGTCTGCCGAGACCGGGGAGCTGTTTTTT
abundance: many; d_gene: .; j_gene: TRBJ2-7; v_gene: TRBV3-1; CDR3aa: CASSPKPEGLRYEQYF; CDR3nt: TGTGCCAGCAGCCCGAAACCCGAAGGGCTGAGGTACGAGCAGTACTTC
abundance: few; d_gene: TRBD2; j_gene: TRBJ2-7; v_gene: TRBV5-6; CDR3aa: CASSPGAGDTYEQYF; CDR3nt: TGTGCCAGCAGCCCTGGAGCGGGAGACACCTACGAGCAGTACTTC
abundance: many; d_gene: TRBD1; j_gene: TRBJ2-1; v_gene: TRBV5-5; CDR3aa: CASSPRGQGTYEQFF; CDR3nt: TGTGCCAGCAGCCCCAGGGGACAGGGGACCTATGAGCAGTTCTTC